The 7 T cell receptor beta chains in this list originate from one sample, sequenced in a study of cytomegalovirus exposure and HLA in healthy donors. Vbeta (60) and Jbeta (13) primers were used in the PCR. Profiling relied on immunoSEQ multiplex PCR, and the TCRdb table lists in-frame clones only, not all of them. The sample has some 150,000 clones; about 78% are singletons. Sequencing was done on a sample of PBMCs. All receptors come from a man between 50 and 59 years old in good health and CMV-seropositive.

The V gene is TRBV6-5, the J gene TRBJ2-7; TRBD1 aligns across 11 bases. CDR3 size: 15 residues. V dropped 4 bases and J dropped 2; count of bases not matched to a gene: 4. Germline CDR1 MNHEY, CDR2 SVGAGI. For the CDR3, the DNA is TGTGCCAGCAGTTCGAGGGGACAGGGGGCCTACGAGCAGTACTTC. Translation gives CASSSRGQGAYEQYF.

As concerns this clone: Other DNA variants within this sample encode the same CDR3. The gene calls are TRBV14 and TRBJ1-2, with TRBD1 identical over 9 bases. CDR1 is SGHDN, CDR2 FVKESK, per germline. This CDR3 region has 14 residues. V gave up 3 bases and J gave up 8 bases; unmatched junction bases: 7. This CDR3 reads CASSQSGTGFGYTF. CDR3 DNA sequence: TGTGCCAGCAGCCAGTCCGGGACAGGGTTCGGCTACACCTTC.

This chain connects TRBV5-5 to TRBJ2-5, with D perhaps TRBD2 (5 bases). TRBJ2-7 explains the end of the DNA better; the J call may be wrong. The CDR3 contains 14 residues. Germline V gene sequence: CDR1 SGHKS, CDR2 YYEKEE (reference sequence). This CDR3 reads CASSLTAGPYEQYF. The DNA of the CDR3 is TGTGCCAGCAGCTTGACCGCGGGTCCCTACGAGCAGTACTTC.

The V call is TRBV5-8, the J call TRBJ2-3, with D possibly TRBD2 on 5 matching bases. Trimming pared 2 bases from V and 2 bases from J, leaving 9 bases between. This CDR3 comprises 14 residues. CDR1 SGHTS and CDR2 YDEGEE come from the germline V gene. The CDR3 DNA follows: TGTGCCAGCAGCTTTCTACGGGACACAGATACGCAGTATTTT. Protein product: CASSFLRDTDTQYF.

This clone is labeled as medium-sized (0.01 to 0.1%). As DNA, the CDR3 is TGTGCCAGCAGAATTGGGACAGGGGATTCCTACGAGCAGTACTTC. Translating it yields CASRIGTGDSYEQYF. This sequence joins TRBV2 and TRBJ2-7, with 10 nucleotides matching TRBD1. CDR3 size: 15 residues. V dropped 6 bases and J dropped 1; count of bases not matched to a gene: 6. Germline CDR1 SNHLY, CDR2 FYNNEI.

The chain couples TRBV19 to TRBJ2-7; 7 bases map to TRBD1. After removal of 9 bases from V and 4 bases from J, the junction contained 15 bases not matched to a gene. This CDR3 is built from 15 residues. Germline V gene data show CDR1 as LNHDA and CDR2 as SQIVND (reference sequence). CDR3 bases: TGTGCCAGCCACTCTGCCCGGGACAGTGTTTACGAGCAGTACTTC. This sequence encodes CASHSARDSVYEQYF.

The J gene is TRBJ1-1, the V gene TRBV5-1; 7 bases map to TRBD1. CDR3 length: 14 amino acids. With V trimmed by 4 bases and J by 4 bases, 7 bases remained unmatched. Germline-derived CDR1 and CDR2 are SGHRS and YFSETQ. The CDR3 loop is CASSPQGGGTEAFF. The CDR3 nucleotides are TGCGCCAGCAGCCCGCAGGGGGGAGGCACTGAAGCTTTCTTT.